What follows are 16 T cell receptor beta chains derived from one specimen sequenced in a study of CD8 T cells in Susac syndrome. Reverse transcription of about 0.45 to 1 ug RNA was performed with random hexamers. TCRdb re-analysed the immunoSEQ multiplex PCR reads in MiXCR, keeping a single row per CDR3 protein. The sample records 150,000 to 200,000 distinct CDR3 sequences, roughly 94% being singletons. Sequencing was done on a sample of CD4+ T cells from PBMCs. Receptor source: a human donor with multiple sclerosis.

The genes are TRBV28 and TRBJ2-7; a weak D match, TRBD2 (5 bases). The CDR3 has 13 amino acids. Trimming took 8 bases from V and 6 from J, leaving 17 bases between them. Germline V CDR1 and CDR2: MDHEN, SYDVKM. The DNA of the CDR3 is TGTGCCAGCGGGTGGGTGAGGGCGGTCGAGCAGTACTTC. It encodes CASGWVRAVEQYF.

J is TRBJ2-7 and V is TRBV18, with TRBD1 matching 11 bases. CDR1 and CDR2 (germline): KGHSH, LQKENI. CDR3 size: 15 residues. Trimming took 4 bases from V and 3 from J; bases not matched to a gene: 5. CDR3 bases: TGTGCCAGCTCACTGGACAGGGGGCGGCTCTACGAGCAGTACTTC. This translates into CASSLDRGRLYEQYF. The full variable domain, in which reference TRBV18 and TRBJ2-7 provide the parts outside the CDR3, is NAGVMQNPRHLVRRRGQEARLRCSPMKGHSHVYWYRQLPEEGLKFMVYLQKENIIDESGMPKERFSAEFPKEGPSILRIQQVVRGDSAAYFCASSLDRGRLYEQYFGPGTRLTVT.

The chain couples TRBV10-3 to TRBJ2-7; D could derive from TRBD1 or TRBD2 (5 bases each). V lost 7 bases to trimming and J lost 0 bases, with 13 bases between them. Germline V gene data show CDR1 as ENHRY and CDR2 as SYGVKD. The CDR3 is 14 amino acids. CDR3 loop: CAITGTESSYEQYF. The DNA of the CDR3 is TGTGCCATCACCGGGACGGAGAGCTCCTACGAGCAGTACTTC.

V gene TRBV19 combines with J gene TRBJ1-5; D perhaps matches TRBD1 (5 bases). Germline CDR1 LNHDA, CDR2 SQIVND (reference sequence). The CDR3 is 15 residues long. Trimming removed 6 bases at V and 0 bases at J, with 12 bases between. CDR3 DNA: TGTGCCAGTAGAATAACAGGTACTAGCAATCAGCCCCAGCATTTT. Its translation is CASRITGTSNQPQHF. Full variable domain (rest looked up from reference TRBV19 and TRBJ1-5): DGGITQSPKYLFRKEGQNVTLSCEQNLNHDAMYWYRQDPGQGLRLIYYSQIVNDFQKGDIAEGYSVSREKKESFPLTVTSAQKNPTAFYLCASRITGTSNQPQHFGDGTRLSIL.

The gene calls are TRBV2 and TRBJ2-2; no firm D call. The CDR3 is made up of 11 amino acids. Germline V CDR1 and CDR2: SNHLY, FYNNEI. V dropped 4 bases and J dropped 7 bases, with 4 bases sitting between them. CDR3 bases: TGTGCCAGCAGTGTAGGCGGGGAGCTGTTTTTT. Translating it yields CASSVGGELFF. Filled out from reference TRBV2 and TRBJ2-2, the complete variable domain reads EPEVTQTPSHQVTQMGQEVILRCVPISNHLYFYWYRQILGQKVEFLVSFYNNEISEKSEIFDDQFSVERPDGSNFTLKIRSTKLEDSAMYFCASSVGGELFFGEGSRLTVL.

This chain links TRBV27 with TRBJ2-2, with no clear D. Germline lookup yields CDR1 MNHEY and CDR2 SMNVEV (reference sequence). Trimming shortened V by 6 bases and J by 10 bases, and 9 bases separated the two germline ends. The length of the CDR3 is 11 residues. Written as DNA, the CDR3 is TGTGCCAGCAGAGGTCGGGCGGAGCTGTTTTTT. This codes for CASRGRAELFF.

The V gene is TRBV5-1, the J gene TRBJ2-7; 11 positions agree with TRBD2. The CDR3 contains 15 residues. Trimming at V came to 6 bases and at J to 6 bases, leaving 11 bases not matched to a gene. Germline-derived CDR1 and CDR2 are SGHRS and YFSETQ. The CDR3 loop reads CASNLGTSGQREQYF. CDR3 coding DNA: TGCGCCAGCAACCTGGGGACTAGCGGTCAACGCGAGCAGTACTTC.

The CDR3, as DNA: TGCAGTGCCGAAACTCCCGGGGGAAACATTCAGTACTTC. Its translation: CSAETPGGNIQYF. The J gene is TRBJ2-4, the V gene TRBV20-1; the D gene is possibly TRBD2 (6 bases). The CDR3 totals 13 residues. Between the trimmed V and J ends, which lost 6 bases and 6 bases, there was a span of 15 bases. Germline CDR1 DFQATT, CDR2 SNEGSKA (reference sequence).

The V and J genes are TRBV7-9 and TRBJ2-2; D is unclear. Trimming took 4 bases from V and 7 from J, leaving 13 bases between them. CDR1 is SEHNR and CDR2 is FQNEAQ in the germline V gene (reference sequence). The CDR3 is 14 amino acids. For the CDR3, the DNA is TGTGCCAGCAGCTCGTTAATCTACGGCGGGGAGCTGTTTTTT. Protein sequence: CASSSLIYGGELFF.

The chain couples TRBV6-5 to TRBJ2-3, with D perhaps matching TRBD1 (7 bases). V was clipped by 8 bases and J by 4 bases, with 13 bases between them. Germline CDR1 MNHEY, CDR2 SVGAGI. This CDR3 spans 13 amino acids. Here the CDR3 DNA reads TGTGCCAGCCGGCAGGGGGGCGCAGATACGCAGTATTTT. Encoded protein: CASRQGGADTQYF.

This chain uses TRBV20-1 with TRBJ1-1; 7 bases fit TRBD1. V shed 6 bases, J shed 1 base, and the junction held 8 bases outside the gene matches. This CDR3 is 14 amino acids long. Germline CDR1 DFQATT, CDR2 SNEGSKA (reference sequence). CDR3 sequence reads: CSAIEDRRNTEAFF. CDR3 coding DNA: TGCAGTGCCATCGAGGACAGGAGGAACACTGAAGCTTTCTTT.

The chain is built from TRBV18 and TRBJ1-5; TRBD1 matches at 8 bases. V gave up 5 bases and J gave up 5 bases; unmatched junction bases: 5. The CDR3 consists of 14 residues. Germline V gene lookup returns CDR1 KGHSH and CDR2 LQKENI. The CDR3 region has the DNA TGTGCCAGCTCAGTGGACAGGGTGTATCAGCCCCAGCATTTT. Residues: CASSVDRVYQPQHF.

The chain combines TRBV10-3 with TRBJ2-3; 8 bases align to TRBD2. The length of the CDR3 is 14 residues. The junction had 3 bases not matched to a gene; V was cut back by 7 bases and J by 0 bases. Germline values: CDR1 ENHRY, CDR2 SYGVKD. The CDR3 DNA follows: TGTGCCATCAAGGGACTAGGGAGCACAGATACGCAGTATTTT. As protein: CAIKGLGSTDTQYF.

V gene TRBV20-1 combines with J gene TRBJ1-3; D is uncertain. This CDR3 spans 14 amino acids. CDR1 is DFQATT, CDR2 SNEGSKA, per germline (reference sequence). Trimming stripped 3 bases from V and 3 bases from J, with 12 bases between. The CDR3 DNA follows: TGCAGTGCTAGGGCTCTCGGGTTTGGAAACACCATATATTTT. Amino acid sequence: CSARALGFGNTIYF.

This chain joins TRBV2 and TRBJ1-5, with D maybe TRBD1 (6 bases). V lost 9 bases and J lost 5, with 14 bases in between. Germline lookup yields CDR1 SNHLY and CDR2 FYNNEI. This CDR3 spans 13 amino acids. This CDR3 reads CASVRDIDQPQHF. The CDR3 coding sequence is TGTGCCAGTGTCCGGGACATTGATCAGCCCCAGCATTTT.

This clonotype occurred once. This chain connects TRBV7-8 to TRBJ1-2; D is unresolved. The length of the CDR3 is 13 residues. The V end lost 1 base, the J end lost 7 bases, and 10 bases lay between the germline ends. The germline V gene encodes CDR1 SGHVS and CDR2 FQNEAQ. As DNA, the CDR3 is TGTGCCAGCAGCTTAGAATCATGGTCTGGCTACACCTTC. Encoded protein: CASSLESWSGYTF. The full variable domain, with the rest looked up from reference TRBV7-8 and TRBJ1-2, is GAGVSQSPRYKVAKRGQDVALRCDPISGHVSLFWYQQALGQGPEFLTYFQNEAQLDKSGLPSDRFFAERPEGSVSTLKIQRTQQEDSAVYLCASSLESWSGYTFGSGTRLTVV.